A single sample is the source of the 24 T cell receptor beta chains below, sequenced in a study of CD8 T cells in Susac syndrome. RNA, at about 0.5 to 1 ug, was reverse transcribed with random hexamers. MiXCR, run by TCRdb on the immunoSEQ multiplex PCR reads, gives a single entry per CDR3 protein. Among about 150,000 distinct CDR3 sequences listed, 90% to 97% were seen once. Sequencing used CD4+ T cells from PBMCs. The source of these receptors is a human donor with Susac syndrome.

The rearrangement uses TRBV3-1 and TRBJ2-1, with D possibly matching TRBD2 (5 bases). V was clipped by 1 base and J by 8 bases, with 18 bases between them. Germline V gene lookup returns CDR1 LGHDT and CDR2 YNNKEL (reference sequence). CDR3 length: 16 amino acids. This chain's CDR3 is CASSQGLGPSWDEQFF. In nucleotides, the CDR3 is TGTGCCAGCAGCCAAGGCCTCGGGCCTAGCTGGGATGAGCAGTTCTTC.

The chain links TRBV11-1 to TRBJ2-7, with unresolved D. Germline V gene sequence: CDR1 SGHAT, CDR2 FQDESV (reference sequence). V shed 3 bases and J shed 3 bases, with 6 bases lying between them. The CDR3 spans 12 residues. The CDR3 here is CASSFRYYEQYV. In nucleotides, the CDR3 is TGTGCCAGCAGCTTTAGGTACTACGAGCAGTACGTC.

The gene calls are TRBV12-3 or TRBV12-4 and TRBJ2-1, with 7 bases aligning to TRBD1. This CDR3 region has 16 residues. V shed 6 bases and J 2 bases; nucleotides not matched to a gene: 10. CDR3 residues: CASRPIGQATYNEQFF. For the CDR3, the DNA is TGTGCCAGCAGGCCCATAGGACAGGCCACCTACAATGAGCAGTTCTTC.

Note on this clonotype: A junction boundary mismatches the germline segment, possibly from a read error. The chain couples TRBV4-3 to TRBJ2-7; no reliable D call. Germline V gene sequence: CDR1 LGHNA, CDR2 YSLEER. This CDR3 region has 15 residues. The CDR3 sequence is CASSQDVDPDYGQYF. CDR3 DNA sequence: TGCGCCAGCAGCCAAGACGTTGACCCGGATTACGGGCAGTACTTC.

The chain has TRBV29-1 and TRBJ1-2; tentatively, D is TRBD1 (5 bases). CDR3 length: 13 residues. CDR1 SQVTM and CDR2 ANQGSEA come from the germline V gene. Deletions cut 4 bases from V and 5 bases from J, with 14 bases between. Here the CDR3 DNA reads TGCAGCGTTGGAGGGACCGCTCCGTATGGCTACACCTTC. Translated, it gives CSVGGTAPYGYTF.

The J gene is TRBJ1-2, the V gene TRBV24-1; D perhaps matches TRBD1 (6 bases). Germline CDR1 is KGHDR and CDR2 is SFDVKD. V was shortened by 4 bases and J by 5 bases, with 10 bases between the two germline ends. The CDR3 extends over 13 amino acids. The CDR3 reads CATSDPGQYGYTF. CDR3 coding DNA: TGTGCCACCAGTGACCCCGGACAGTATGGCTACACCTTC.

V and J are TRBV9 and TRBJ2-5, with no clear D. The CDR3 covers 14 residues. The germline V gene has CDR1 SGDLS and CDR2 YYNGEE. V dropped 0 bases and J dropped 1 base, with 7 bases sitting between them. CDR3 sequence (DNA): TGTGCCAGCAGCGTAGATCCAGGCCAAGAGACCCAGTACTTC. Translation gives CASSVDPGQETQYF.

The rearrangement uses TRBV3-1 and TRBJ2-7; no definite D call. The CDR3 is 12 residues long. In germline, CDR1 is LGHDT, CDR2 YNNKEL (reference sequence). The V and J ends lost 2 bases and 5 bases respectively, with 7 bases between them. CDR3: CASSQYVDEQYF. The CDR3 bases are TGTGCCAGCAGCCAATACGTGGACGAGCAGTACTTC.

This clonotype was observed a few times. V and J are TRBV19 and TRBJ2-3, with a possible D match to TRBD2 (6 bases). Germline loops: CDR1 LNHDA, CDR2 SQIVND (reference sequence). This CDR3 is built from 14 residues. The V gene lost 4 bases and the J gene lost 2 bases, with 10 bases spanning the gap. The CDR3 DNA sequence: TGTGCCAGTAGTACCGGGACTCCCACAGATACGCAGTATTTT. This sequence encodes CASSTGTPTDTQYF.

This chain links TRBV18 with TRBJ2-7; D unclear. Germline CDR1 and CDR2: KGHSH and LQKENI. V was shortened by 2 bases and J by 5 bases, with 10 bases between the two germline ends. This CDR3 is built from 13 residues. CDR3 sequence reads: CASSPTEAHEQYV. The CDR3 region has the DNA TGTGCCAGCTCACCAACAGAGGCGCACGAGCAGTACGTC.

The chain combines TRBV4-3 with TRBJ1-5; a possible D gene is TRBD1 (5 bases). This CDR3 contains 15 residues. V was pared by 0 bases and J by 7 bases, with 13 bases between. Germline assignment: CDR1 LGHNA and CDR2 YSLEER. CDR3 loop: CASSQEGTYKQPQHF. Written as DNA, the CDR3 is TGCGCCAGCAGCCAAGAAGGGACGTACAAACAGCCCCAGCATTTT.

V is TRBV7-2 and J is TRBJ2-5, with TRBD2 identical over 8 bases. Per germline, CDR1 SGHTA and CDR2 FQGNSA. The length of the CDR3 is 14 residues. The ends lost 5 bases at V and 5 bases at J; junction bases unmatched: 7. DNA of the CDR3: TGTGCCAGCAGCGCCCGGCCGGGGGGGGAGACCCAGTACTTC. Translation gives CASSARPGGETQYF.

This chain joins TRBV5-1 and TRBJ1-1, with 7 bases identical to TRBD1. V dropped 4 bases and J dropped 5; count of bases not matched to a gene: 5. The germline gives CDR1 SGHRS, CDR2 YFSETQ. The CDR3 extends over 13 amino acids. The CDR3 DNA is TGCGCCAGCAGCCCCGGGACAGAGACTGAAGCTTTCTTT. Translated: CASSPGTETEAFF.

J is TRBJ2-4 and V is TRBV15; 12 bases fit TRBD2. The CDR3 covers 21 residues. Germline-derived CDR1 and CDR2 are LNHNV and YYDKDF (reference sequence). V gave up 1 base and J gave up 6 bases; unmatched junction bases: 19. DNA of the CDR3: TGTGCCACCAGCAGAGTTAGTTGGGACGTCCGGTCTAGCGGGAGGGGAAACATTCAGTACTTC. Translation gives CATSRVSWDVRSSGRGNIQYF.

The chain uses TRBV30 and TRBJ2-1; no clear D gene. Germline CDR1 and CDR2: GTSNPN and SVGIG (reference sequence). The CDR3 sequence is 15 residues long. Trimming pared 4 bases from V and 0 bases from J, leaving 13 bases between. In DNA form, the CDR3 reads TGTGCCTGGATGGGAAGAGTCAGCTCCTACAATGAGCAGTTCTTC. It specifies CAWMGRVSSYNEQFF.

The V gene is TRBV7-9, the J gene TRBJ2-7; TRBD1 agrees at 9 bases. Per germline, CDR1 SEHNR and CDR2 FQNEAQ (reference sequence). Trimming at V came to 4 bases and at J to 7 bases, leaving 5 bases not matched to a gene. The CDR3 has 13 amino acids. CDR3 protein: CASSSTGGGEQYF. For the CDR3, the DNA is TGTGCCAGCAGCTCCACAGGGGGCGGAGAGCAGTACTTC.

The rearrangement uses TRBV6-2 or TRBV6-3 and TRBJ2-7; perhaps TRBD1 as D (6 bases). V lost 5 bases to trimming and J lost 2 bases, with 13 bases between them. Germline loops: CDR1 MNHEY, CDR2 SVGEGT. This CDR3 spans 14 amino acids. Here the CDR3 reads CASSSGDKTYEQYV. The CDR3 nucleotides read TGTGCCAGCAGTAGTGGGGACAAGACCTACGAGCAGTACGTC.

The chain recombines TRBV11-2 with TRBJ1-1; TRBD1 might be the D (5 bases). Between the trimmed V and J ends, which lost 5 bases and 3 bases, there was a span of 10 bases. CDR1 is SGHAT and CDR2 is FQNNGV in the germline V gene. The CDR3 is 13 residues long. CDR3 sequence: CASSDSPDTEAFF. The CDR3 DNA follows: TGTGCCAGCAGCGACAGTCCGGACACTGAAGCTTTCTTT.

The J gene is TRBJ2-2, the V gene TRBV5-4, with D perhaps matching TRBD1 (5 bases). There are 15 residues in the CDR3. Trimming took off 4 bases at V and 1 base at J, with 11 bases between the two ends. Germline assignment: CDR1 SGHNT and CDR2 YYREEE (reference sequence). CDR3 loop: CASSEGAGNTGELFF. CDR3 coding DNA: TGTGCCAGCAGCGAAGGGGCAGGGAACACCGGGGAGCTGTTTTTT.

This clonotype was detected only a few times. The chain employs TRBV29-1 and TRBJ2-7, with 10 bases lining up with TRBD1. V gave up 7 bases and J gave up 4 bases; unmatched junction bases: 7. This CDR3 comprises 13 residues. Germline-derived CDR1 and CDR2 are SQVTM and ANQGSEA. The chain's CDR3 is CSALGQGLYEQYF. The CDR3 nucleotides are TGCAGCGCATTGGGACAGGGGCTTTACGAGCAGTACTTC.

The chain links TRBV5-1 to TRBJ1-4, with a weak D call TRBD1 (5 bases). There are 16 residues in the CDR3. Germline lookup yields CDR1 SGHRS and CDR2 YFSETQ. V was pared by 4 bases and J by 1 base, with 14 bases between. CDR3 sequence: CASSRQTGVTNEKLFF. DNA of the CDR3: TGCGCCAGCAGCCGCCAAACAGGAGTAACTAATGAAAAACTGTTTTTT. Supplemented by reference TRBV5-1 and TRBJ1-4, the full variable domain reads KAGVTQTPRYLIKTRGQQVTLSCSPISGHRSVSWYQQTPGQGLQFLFEYFSETQRNKGNFPGRFSGRQFSNSRSEMNVSTLELGDSALYLCASSRQTGVTNEKLFFGSGTQLSVL.

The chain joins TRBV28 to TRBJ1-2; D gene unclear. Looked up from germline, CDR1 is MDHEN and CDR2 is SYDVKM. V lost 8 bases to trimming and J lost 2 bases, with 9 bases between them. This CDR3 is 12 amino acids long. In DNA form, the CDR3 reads TGTGCCAGCGGATTGTACAACTATGGCTACACCTTC. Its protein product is CASGLYNYGYTF.

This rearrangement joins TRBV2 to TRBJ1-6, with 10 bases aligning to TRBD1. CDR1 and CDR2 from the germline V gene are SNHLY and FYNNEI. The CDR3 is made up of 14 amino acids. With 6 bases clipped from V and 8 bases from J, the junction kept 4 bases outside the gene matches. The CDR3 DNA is TGTGCCAGCAGGTTCGGGACAGGGGATTCACCCCTCCACTTT. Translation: CASRFGTGDSPLHF.

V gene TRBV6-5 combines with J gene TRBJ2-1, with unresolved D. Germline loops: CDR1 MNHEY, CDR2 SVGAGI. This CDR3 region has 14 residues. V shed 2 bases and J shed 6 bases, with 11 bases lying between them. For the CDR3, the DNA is TGTGCCAGCAGTTACAAGGCCCCGGCCAATGAGCAGTTCTTC. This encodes CASSYKAPANEQFF.